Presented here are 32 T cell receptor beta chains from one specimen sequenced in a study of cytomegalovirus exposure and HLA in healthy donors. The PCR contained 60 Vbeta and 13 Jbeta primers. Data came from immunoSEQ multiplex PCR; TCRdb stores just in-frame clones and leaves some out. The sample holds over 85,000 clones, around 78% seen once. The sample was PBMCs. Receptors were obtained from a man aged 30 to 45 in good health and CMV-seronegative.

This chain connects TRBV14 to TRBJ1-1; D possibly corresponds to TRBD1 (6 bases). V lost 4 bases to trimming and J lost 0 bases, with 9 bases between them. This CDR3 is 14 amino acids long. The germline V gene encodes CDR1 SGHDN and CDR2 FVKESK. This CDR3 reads CASSLQGMNTEAFF. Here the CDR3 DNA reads TGTGCCAGCAGCCTACAGGGCATGAACACTGAAGCTTTCTTT.

This CDR3 is CASSTKTGGASGNTIYF. The DNA for the CDR3 is TGTGCCAGCAGCACCAAGACAGGGGGCGCCTCTGGAAACACCATATATTTT. The V call is TRBV11-2, the J call TRBJ1-3; 10 bases are shared with TRBD1. CDR3 length: 17 residues. V was pared by 5 bases and J by 0 bases, with 7 bases of the junction left unmatched. Looked up from germline, CDR1 is SGHAT and CDR2 is FQNNGV.

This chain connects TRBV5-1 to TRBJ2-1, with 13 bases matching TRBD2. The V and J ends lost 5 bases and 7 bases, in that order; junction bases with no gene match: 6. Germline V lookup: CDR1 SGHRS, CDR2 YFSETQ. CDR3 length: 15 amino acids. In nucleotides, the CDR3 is TGCGCCAGCAGTAAAGGACTAGCGGGGGTAAATGAGCAGTTCTTC. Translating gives CASSKGLAGVNEQFF.

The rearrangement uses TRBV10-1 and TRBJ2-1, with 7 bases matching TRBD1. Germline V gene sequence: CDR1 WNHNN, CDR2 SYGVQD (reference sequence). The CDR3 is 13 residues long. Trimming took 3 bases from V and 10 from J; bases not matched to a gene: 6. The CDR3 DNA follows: TGCGCCAGCAGTGAAAGGGTAGGGGGCGAGCAGTTCTTC. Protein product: CASSERVGGEQFF.

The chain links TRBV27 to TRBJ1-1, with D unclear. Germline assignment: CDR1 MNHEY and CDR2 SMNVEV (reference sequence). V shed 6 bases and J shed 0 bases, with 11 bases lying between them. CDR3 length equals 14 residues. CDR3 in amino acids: CASSLGVMNTEAFF. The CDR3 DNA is TGTGCCAGCAGCCTCGGGGTGATGAACACTGAAGCTTTCTTT.

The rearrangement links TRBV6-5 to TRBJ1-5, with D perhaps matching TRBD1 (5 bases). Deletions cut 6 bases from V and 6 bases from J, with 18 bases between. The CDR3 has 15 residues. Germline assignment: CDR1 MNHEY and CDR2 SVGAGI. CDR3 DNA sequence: TGTGCCAGCAGCCGTAACGGGGGTCGGGGTCAGCCCCAGCATTTT. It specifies CASSRNGGRGQPQHF.

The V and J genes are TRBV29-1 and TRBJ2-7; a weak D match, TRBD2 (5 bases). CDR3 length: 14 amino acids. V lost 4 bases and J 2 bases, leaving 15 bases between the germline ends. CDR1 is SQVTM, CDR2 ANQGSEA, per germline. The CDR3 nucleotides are TGCAGCGTTGCCGACGGGGTCCGTCCCTACGAGCAGTACGTC. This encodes CSVADGVRPYEQYV.

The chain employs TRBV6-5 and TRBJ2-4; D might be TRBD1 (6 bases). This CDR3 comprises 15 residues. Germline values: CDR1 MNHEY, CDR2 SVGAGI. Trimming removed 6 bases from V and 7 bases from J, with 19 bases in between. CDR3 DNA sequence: TGTGCCAGCAGCAACCAGGGGCTAGGTGGGAACATTCAGTACTTC. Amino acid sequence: CASSNQGLGGNIQYF.

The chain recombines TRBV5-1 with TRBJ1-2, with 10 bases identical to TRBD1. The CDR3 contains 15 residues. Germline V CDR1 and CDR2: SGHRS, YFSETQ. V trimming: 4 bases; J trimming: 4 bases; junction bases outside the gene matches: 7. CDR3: CASSGRDRGSYGYTF. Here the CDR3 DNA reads TGCGCCAGCAGCGGCCGGGACAGGGGTTCCTATGGCTACACCTTC.

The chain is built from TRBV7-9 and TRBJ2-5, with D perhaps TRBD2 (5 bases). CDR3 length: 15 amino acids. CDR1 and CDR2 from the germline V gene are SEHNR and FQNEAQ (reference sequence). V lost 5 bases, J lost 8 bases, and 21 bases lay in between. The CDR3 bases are TGTGCCAGCAGCACCCGGGCCTCGTTCCGGGAAACCCAGTACTTC. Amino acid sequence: CASSTRASFRETQYF. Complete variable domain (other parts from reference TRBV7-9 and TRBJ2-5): DTGVSQNPRHKITKRGQNVTFRCDPISEHNRLYWYRQTLGQGPEFLTYFQNEAQLEKSRLLSDRFSAERPKGSFSTLEIQRTEQGDSAMYLCASSTRASFRETQYFGPGTRLLVL.

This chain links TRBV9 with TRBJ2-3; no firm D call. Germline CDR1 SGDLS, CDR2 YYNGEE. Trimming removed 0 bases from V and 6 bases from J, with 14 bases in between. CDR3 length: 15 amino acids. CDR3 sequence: CASSVGPHLSDTQYF. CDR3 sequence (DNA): TGTGCCAGCAGCGTAGGCCCTCACTTGTCGGATACGCAGTATTTT.

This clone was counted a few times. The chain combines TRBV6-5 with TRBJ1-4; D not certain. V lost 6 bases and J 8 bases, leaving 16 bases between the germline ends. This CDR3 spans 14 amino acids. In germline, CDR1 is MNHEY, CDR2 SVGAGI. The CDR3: CASSPWQAGEKLFF. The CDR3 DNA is TGTGCCAGCAGCCCCTGGCAGGCGGGCGAAAAACTGTTTTTT.

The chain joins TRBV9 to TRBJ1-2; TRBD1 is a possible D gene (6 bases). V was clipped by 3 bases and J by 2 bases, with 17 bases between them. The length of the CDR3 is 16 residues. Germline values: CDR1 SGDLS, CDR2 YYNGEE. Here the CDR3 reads CASSAGGDNRNYGYTF. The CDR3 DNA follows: TGTGCCAGCAGCGCGGGGGGGGACAACAGGAACTATGGCTACACCTTC. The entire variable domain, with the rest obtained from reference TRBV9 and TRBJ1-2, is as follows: DSGVTQTPKHLITATGQRVTLRCSPRSGDLSVYWYQQSLDQGLQFLIQYYNGEERAKGNILERFSAQQFPDLHSELNLSSLELGDSALYFCASSAGGDNRNYGYTFGSGTRLTVV.

CDR3 nucleotide sequence: TGTGCCAGCAGCCCCGGGAGGAAGGCGGGTGGCTACACCTTC. It specifies CASSPGRKAGGYTF. The chain recombines TRBV9 with TRBJ1-2; D remains ambiguous. The V and J ends lost 4 bases and 7 bases respectively, with 17 bases between them. From germline, CDR1 is SGDLS and CDR2 YYNGEE. The CDR3 totals 14 residues.

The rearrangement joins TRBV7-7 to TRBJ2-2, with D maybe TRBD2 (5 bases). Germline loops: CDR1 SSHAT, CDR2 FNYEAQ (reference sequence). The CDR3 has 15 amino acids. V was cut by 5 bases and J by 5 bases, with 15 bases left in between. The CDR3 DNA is TGTGCCAGCAGCCCTACCGATGTAGCGACCGGGGAGCTGTTTTTT. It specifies CASSPTDVATGELFF.

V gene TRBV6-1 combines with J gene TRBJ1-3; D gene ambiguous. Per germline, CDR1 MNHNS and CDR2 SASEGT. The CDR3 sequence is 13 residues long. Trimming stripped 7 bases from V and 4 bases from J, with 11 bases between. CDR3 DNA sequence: TGTGCCAGCACCCTCAACTCAGGAAACACCATATATTTT. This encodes CASTLNSGNTIYF.

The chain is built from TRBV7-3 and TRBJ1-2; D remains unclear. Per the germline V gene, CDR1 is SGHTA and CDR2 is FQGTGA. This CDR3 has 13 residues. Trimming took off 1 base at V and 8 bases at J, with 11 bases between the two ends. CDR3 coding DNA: TGTGCCAGCAGCTTAAGTTCGGGTAGCGGCTACACCTTC. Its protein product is CASSLSSGSGYTF.

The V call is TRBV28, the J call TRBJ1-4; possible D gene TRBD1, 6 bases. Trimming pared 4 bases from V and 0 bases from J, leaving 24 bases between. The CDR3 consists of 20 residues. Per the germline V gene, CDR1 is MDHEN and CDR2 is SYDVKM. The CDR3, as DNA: TGTGCCAGCAGTTCACATCTAGGGCCGCGGGGGCGGGCAACTAATGAAAAACTGTTTTTT. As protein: CASSSHLGPRGRATNEKLFF.

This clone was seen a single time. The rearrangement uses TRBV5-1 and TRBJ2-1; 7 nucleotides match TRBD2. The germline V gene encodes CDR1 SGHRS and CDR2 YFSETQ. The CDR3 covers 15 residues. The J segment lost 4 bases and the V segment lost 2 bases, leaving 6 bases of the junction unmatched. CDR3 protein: CASSFTSREYNEQFF. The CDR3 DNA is TGCGCCAGCAGCTTTACCTCGCGGGAGTACAATGAGCAGTTCTTC.

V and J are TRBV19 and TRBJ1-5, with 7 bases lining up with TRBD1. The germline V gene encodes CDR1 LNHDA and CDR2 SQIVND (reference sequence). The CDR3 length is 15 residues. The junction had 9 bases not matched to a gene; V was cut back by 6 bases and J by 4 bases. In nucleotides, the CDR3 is TGTGCCAGTAGCGAAGGGGACAGAATAAATCAGCCCCAGCATTTT. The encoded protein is CASSEGDRINQPQHF.

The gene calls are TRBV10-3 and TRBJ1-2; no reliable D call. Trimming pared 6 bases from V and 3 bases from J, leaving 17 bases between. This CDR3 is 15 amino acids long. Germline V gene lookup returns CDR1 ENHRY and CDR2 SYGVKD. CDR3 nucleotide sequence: TGTGCCATCAGCTCAAGCGACCGAAACGACTATGGCTACACCTTC. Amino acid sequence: CAISSSDRNDYGYTF.

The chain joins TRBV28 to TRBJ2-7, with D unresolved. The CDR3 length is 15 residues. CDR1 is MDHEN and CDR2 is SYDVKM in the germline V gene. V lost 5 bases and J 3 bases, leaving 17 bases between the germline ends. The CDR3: CASSRRLNRGYEQYF. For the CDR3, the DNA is TGTGCCAGCAGTCGTCGTTTGAATAGAGGCTACGAGCAGTACTTC. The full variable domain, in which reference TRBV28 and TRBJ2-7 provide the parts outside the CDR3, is DVKVTQSSRYLVKRTGEKVFLECVQDMDHENMFWYRQDPGLGLRLIYFSYDVKMKEKGDIPEGYSVSREKKERFSLILESASTNQTSMYLCASSRRLNRGYEQYFGPGTRLTVT.

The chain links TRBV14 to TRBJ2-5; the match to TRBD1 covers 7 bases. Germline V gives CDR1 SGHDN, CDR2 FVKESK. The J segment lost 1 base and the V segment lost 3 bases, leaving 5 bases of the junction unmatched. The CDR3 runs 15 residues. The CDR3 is CASSHYRQGQETQYF. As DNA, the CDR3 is TGTGCCAGCAGCCACTACAGACAGGGCCAAGAGACCCAGTACTTC.

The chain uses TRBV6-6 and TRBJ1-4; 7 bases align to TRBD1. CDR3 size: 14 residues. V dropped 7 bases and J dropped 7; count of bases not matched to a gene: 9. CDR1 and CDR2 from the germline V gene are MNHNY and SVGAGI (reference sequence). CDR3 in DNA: TGTGCCAGCACATTGACAGGGACCTTTGAAAAACTGTTTTTT. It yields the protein CASTLTGTFEKLFF.

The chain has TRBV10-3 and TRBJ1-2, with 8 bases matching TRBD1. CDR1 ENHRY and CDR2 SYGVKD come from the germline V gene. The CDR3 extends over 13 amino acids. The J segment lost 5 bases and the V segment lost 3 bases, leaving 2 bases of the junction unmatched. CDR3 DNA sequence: TGTGCCATCAGTGACGACAGGGGATATGGCTACACCTTC. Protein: CAISDDRGYGYTF.

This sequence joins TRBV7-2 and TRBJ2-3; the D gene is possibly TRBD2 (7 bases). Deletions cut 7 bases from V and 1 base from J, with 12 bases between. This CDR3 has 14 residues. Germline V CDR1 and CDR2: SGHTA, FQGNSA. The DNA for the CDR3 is TGTGCCAGCACCCGCGGGGGCGGCACAGATACGCAGTATTTT. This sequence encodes CASTRGGGTDTQYF.

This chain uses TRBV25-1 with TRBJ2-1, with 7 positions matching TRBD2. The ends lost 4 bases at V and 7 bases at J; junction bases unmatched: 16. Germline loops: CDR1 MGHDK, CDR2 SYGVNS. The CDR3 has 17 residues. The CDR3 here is CASSGRRGKSTINEQFF. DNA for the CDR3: TGTGCCAGCAGTGGCCGGCGGGGGAAGTCAACCATTAATGAGCAGTTCTTC.

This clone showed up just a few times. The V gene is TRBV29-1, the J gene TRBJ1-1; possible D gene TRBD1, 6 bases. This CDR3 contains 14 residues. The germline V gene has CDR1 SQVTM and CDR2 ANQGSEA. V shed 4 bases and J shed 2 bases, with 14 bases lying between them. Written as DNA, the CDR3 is TGCAGCGTTGCGGGGGGGCAGGGCAACACTGAAGCTTTCTTT. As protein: CSVAGGQGNTEAFF.

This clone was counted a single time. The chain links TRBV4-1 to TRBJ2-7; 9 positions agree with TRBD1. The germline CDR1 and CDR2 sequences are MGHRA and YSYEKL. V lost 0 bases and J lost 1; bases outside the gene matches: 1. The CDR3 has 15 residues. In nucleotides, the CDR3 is TGCGCCAGCAGCCAAGAGGGGACAGGGTCCTACGAGCAGTACTTC. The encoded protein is CASSQEGTGSYEQYF.

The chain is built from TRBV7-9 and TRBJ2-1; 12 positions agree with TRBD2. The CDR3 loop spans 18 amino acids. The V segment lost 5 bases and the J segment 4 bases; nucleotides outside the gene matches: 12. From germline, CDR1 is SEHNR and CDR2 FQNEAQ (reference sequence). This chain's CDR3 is CASSLSTSLAGGYNEQFF. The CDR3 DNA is TGTGCCAGCAGCCTGAGCACGTCACTAGCGGGAGGATACAATGAGCAGTTCTTC.

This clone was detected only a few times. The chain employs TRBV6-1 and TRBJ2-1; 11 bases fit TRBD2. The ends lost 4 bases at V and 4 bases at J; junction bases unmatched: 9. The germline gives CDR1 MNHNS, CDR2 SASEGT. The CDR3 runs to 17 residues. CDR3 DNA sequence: TGTGCCAGCAGTGCATTAACCGGGACTAGCGGATACAATGAGCAGTTCTTC. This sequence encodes CASSALTGTSGYNEQFF.

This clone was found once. The CDR3 coding sequence is TGTGCCAGCAGCTCCACCCGACTAGCGGGGACAGATACGCAGTATTTT. Translating gives CASSSTRLAGTDTQYF. The chain combines TRBV13 with TRBJ2-3; 11 bases are a match to TRBD2. V lost 4 bases, J lost 3 bases, and 6 bases stayed unmatched. This CDR3 region has 16 residues. CDR1 is PRHDT, CDR2 FYEKMQ, per germline (reference sequence). Full variable domain (rest looked up from reference TRBV13 and TRBJ2-3): AAGVIQSPRHLIKEKRETATLKCYPIPRHDTVYWYQQGPGQDPQFLISFYEKMQSDKGSIPDRFSAQQFSDYHSELNMSSLELGDSALYFCASSSTRLAGTDTQYFGPGTRLTVL.